This is a list of T cell receptor beta chains from one sample in a study of beta chain features in type 1 diabetes. Libraries were prepared by immunoSEQ multiplex PCR; TCRdb keeps only in-frame clonotypes and omits some of them. The sample has about 340,000 clones, approximately 10% seen once. Sequencing used central memory CD4+ T cells from blood. The source is a man between 25 and 39 years old with type 1 diabetes. Both conserved end residues are part of each CDR3. Rows may omit the clone size; those that give it use once, few, many or a size class.

V	size	J	CDR3
TRBV7-8	-	TRBJ2-7	CASSLSSGGSPYEQYF
TRBV5-1	-	TRBJ1-2	CASRKDRGTYTF
TRBV4-3	-	TRBJ2-1	CASSQDHRNNEQFF
TRBV20-1	-	TRBJ2-7	CSAGTTYEQYF
TRBV5-5	-	TRBJ1-5	CASSSGGGYQPQHF
TRBV7-2	-	TRBJ2-5	CASSLVEGSTETQYF
TRBV29-1	few	TRBJ1-2	CSVEEAGRREGYTF
TRBV29-1	-	TRBJ1-5	CSVAQGSDQPQHF
TRBV10-3	few	TRBJ1-5	CAISGGDNQPQHF
TRBV6-5	once	TRBJ2-7	CASSYEGQGRGKQYF
TRBV2	few	TRBJ2-3	CASGISRASGGRNTQYF
TRBV7-8	-	TRBJ2-5	CASSLAVLAGALETQYF
TRBV7-2	few	TRBJ1-2	CATDSYGYTF
TRBV18	few	TRBJ2-5	CASSRTGRQETQYF
TRBV4-3	many	TRBJ1-4	CASSQELVQGLLSYEKLFF
TRBV7-9	few	TRBJ1-4	CASSLIEKLFF
TRBV15	few	TRBJ2-5	CATSRDRAGETQYF
TRBV18	few	TRBJ2-7	CASSLDVGAIYEQYF
TRBV4-3	few	TRBJ1-2	CASSHAGQGNYGYTF
TRBV5-6	few	TRBJ2-7	CASSLAKYEQYF
TRBV20-1	few	TRBJ2-1	CSAGTGRQFF
TRBV7-2	once	TRBJ1-1	CASSPKQDLNTEAFF
TRBV19	-	TRBJ1-2	CASDGGGFNNYGYTF
TRBV4-1	few	TRBJ1-2	CASSRRSDNYGYTF
TRBV7-6	few	TRBJ2-3	CASSTPKGGTDTQYF
TRBV18	-	TRBJ2-7	CASSPPGLAGSYEQYF
TRBV7-9	few	TRBJ2-5	CASSWSQETQYF
TRBV5-1	few	TRBJ2-3	CASQDTGEDTQYF
TRBV2	-	TRBJ1-6	CASSGGVANSPLHF
TRBV29-1	-	TRBJ2-7	CSVVLADSYEQYF
TRBV28	many	TRBJ1-4	CASSGSFNEKLFF
TRBV29-1	-	TRBJ2-2	CSGRDRGHGELFF
TRBV6-5	-	TRBJ2-7	CATMFTESQYF
TRBV9	few	TRBJ2-7	CASSVAMGQDRGYEQYF
TRBV4-1	many	TRBJ1-2	CASSQDLSPGEANYGYTF
TRBV2	-	TRBJ2-3	CASSPDSITQYF
TRBV7-9	many	TRBJ2-5	CASSLAQTPSQETQYF
TRBV5-1	few	TRBJ2-1	CASSLESRGMNEQFF
TRBV28	-	TRBJ2-7	CASSTGHSPEQYF
TRBV7-2	few	TRBJ2-5	CASTSQGLAEETQYF
TRBV18	-	TRBJ1-1	CASSPLRDTEAFF
TRBV27	few	TRBJ1-4	CASSSSYATNEKLFF
TRBV10-3	few	TRBJ2-5	CAIRTGMGEETQYF
TRBV28	few	TRBJ1-2	CASSPGDRGPGGYTF
TRBV29-1	few	TRBJ2-3	CSVESGIDTQYF
TRBV14	many	TRBJ2-3	CASSPTGPDTQYF
TRBV7-9	few	TRBJ1-1	CASSPRGTRNTEAFF
TRBV6-5	few	TRBJ2-1	CASSSPFSHEQFF
TRBV9	few	TRBJ2-5	CASSVGSGDGGTQYF
TRBV6-1	-	TRBJ1-5	CASSEVQPQHF
TRBV7-2	few	TRBJ1-6	CASSATGRSPLHF
TRBV7-2	few	TRBJ2-7	CASSQTGGGTYEQYF
TRBV7-2	-	TRBJ2-3	CASSLAGGGLMDTQYF
TRBV30	few	TRBJ1-5	CAWGRDSNQPQHF
TRBV28	few	TRBJ2-1	CASSRPAGGYNEQFF
TRBV11-2	few	TRBJ2-4	CASSLARGNIQYF
TRBV30	few	TRBJ1-1	CAQKGRTEAFF
TRBV6-5	-	TRBJ2-5	CASRAPTDQETQYF
TRBV7-2	few	TRBJ2-4	CASSLGGVKNIQYF
TRBV20-1	-	TRBJ2-5	CSARSDKTQYF